The 19 T cell receptor beta chains listed next were all sequenced from one sample in a study of blood T cells in healthy people across ages. For the second PCR, which ran for roughly 7 to 11 cycles, a sample-barcoded 5' primer and a J-beta primer mix were used. TCRdb passed the 5' RACE reads through MiXCR, listing each CDR3 protein once. Among some 1 million distinct CDR3 sequences listed, 45% were seen once. The sequencing input was blood. These receptors all stem from a woman in her fifties or sixties in good health.

This clonotype appeared a single time. The chain carries TRBV7-9 and TRBJ2-1, with 7 bases fitting TRBD2. Germline V lookup: CDR1 SEHNR, CDR2 FQNEAQ (reference sequence). Trimming took 5 bases from V and 4 from J; bases not matched to a gene: 14. This CDR3 is 17 amino acids long. CDR3 bases: TGTGCCAGCAGCACTTCTGGTGAGACTAGCTTATACAATGAGCAGTTCTTC. Translation: CASSTSGETSLYNEQFF.

The chain is built from TRBV12-3 or TRBV12-4 and TRBJ2-7; D could derive from TRBD1 or TRBD2 (5 bases each). This CDR3 contains 16 residues. Trimming shortened V by 0 bases and J by 0 bases, and 12 bases separated the two germline ends. CDR3 amino acids: CASSLARDGRSYEQYF. CDR3 nucleotides: TGTGCCAGCAGTTTAGCCCGGGACGGCCGCTCCTACGAGCAGTACTTC.

This clonotype was counted ten times or more. The rearrangement links TRBV12-3 or TRBV12-4 to TRBJ1-1; maybe TRBD1 (6 bases). This CDR3 is 14 amino acids long. V lost 6 bases, J lost 0 bases, and 11 bases lay in between. This CDR3 is CASSQGTVNTEAFF. CDR3 in DNA: TGTGCCAGCAGCCAGGGGACGGTGAACACTGAAGCTTTCTTT.

This clonotype occurred a few times. The gene calls are TRBV18 and TRBJ2-7, with 12 bases fitting TRBD2. Trimming at V came to 1 base and at J to 3 bases, leaving 13 bases not matched to a gene. Per germline, CDR1 KGHSH and CDR2 LQKENI. The CDR3 is made up of 19 amino acids. The CDR3 loop reads CASSPRDGVTSGRLYEQYF. For the CDR3, the DNA is TGTGCCAGCTCACCACGGGACGGTGTAACTAGCGGGAGGCTCTACGAGCAGTACTTC.

The V gene is TRBV4-1, the J gene TRBJ1-2; TRBD1 matches at 11 bases. V lost 3 bases to trimming and J lost 3 bases; unmatched junction nucleotides: 3. CDR1 MGHRA and CDR2 YSYEKL come from the germline V gene. There are 15 residues in the CDR3. CDR3 in amino acids: CASSQDRGRDYGYTF. The CDR3, as DNA: TGCGCCAGCAGCCAGGACAGGGGGCGCGACTATGGCTACACCTTC.

V gene TRBV7-9 combines with J gene TRBJ2-7; 9 nucleotides agree with TRBD1. The CDR3 runs 16 residues. The germline V gene encodes CDR1 SEHNR and CDR2 FQNEAQ (reference sequence). V lost 5 bases to trimming and J lost 2 bases; unmatched junction nucleotides: 10. CDR3 protein: CASSAIGTGNAYEQYF. CDR3 bases: TGTGCCAGCAGCGCAATCGGGACAGGGAATGCCTACGAGCAGTACTTC.

Ten or more counts support this clonotype. This chain uses TRBV10-3 with TRBJ2-5; 8 positions match TRBD2. Germline V lookup: CDR1 ENHRY, CDR2 SYGVKD. The V segment lost 11 bases and the J segment 5 bases; nucleotides outside the gene matches: 4. There are 11 residues in the CDR3. CDR3: CAAGLGETQYF. The CDR3, as DNA: TGTGCCGCGGGACTAGGGGAGACCCAGTACTTC.

The gene calls are TRBV11-2 and TRBJ2-7; tentative D call: TRBD2 (6 bases). The germline CDR1 and CDR2 sequences are SGHAT and FQNNGV. Trimming shortened V by 8 bases and J by 4 bases, and 15 bases separated the two germline ends. CDR3 size: 13 residues. The CDR3 spells CASESPEGYEQYF. The CDR3 DNA reads TGTGCCAGCGAGAGTCCGGAGGGGTACGAGCAGTACTTC. Combining the CDR3 with reference TRBV11-2 and TRBJ2-7 gives the whole variable domain EAGVAQSPRYKIIEKRQSVAFWCNPISGHATLYWYQQILGQGPKLLIQFQNNGVVDDSQLPKDRFSAERLKGVDSTLKIQPAKLEDSAVYLCASESPEGYEQYFGPGTRLTVT.

J is TRBJ2-7 and V is TRBV7-2; 14 bases match TRBD2. With the DNA end fitting TRBJ2-5 better, the J assignment may be wrong. The CDR3 consists of 16 residues. The V gene's germline CDR1 is SGHTA and CDR2 FQGNSA. CDR3 sequence (DNA): TGTGCCAGCACCGTCGGACTAGCGGGGGGAACAGAGACCCAGTACTTC. This encodes CASTVGLAGGTETQYF.

V is TRBV7-3 and J is TRBJ2-1, with 9 bases aligning to TRBD2. The CDR3 sequence is 15 residues long. The V gene's germline CDR1 is SGHTA and CDR2 FQGTGA. With 4 bases clipped from V and 6 bases from J, the junction kept 7 bases outside the gene matches. CDR3 in amino acids: CASSSLGTSLNEQFF. The CDR3 DNA follows: TGTGCCAGCAGCTCCCTAGGGACTAGCCTCAATGAGCAGTTCTTC.

This rearrangement joins TRBV7-9 to TRBJ2-1, with 8 bases matching TRBD2. V trimming: 5 bases; J trimming: 3 bases; junction bases outside the gene matches: 9. The germline gives CDR1 SEHNR, CDR2 FQNEAQ (reference sequence). This CDR3 is 16 amino acids long. The CDR3 bases are TGTGCCAGCAGCCCCATGAGCGGGAGATTCTACAATGAGCAGTTCTTC. This translates into CASSPMSGRFYNEQFF.

The rearrangement uses TRBV20-1 and TRBJ2-7, with D maybe TRBD1 (6 bases). Looked up from germline, CDR1 is DFQATT and CDR2 is SNEGSKA (reference sequence). The CDR3 sequence is 13 residues long. Trimming left V 4 bases short and J 0 bases short, with 10 bases between. The CDR3 region is CSATDRNSYEQYF. The CDR3 DNA reads TGCAGTGCTACTGACAGGAACTCCTACGAGCAGTACTTC.

The genes are TRBV6-1 and TRBJ2-3; D may match TRBD1 or TRBD2 (5 bases each). Germline CDR1 and CDR2: MNHNS and SASEGT. Between the trimmed V and J ends, which lost 7 bases and 6 bases, there was a span of 20 bases. The CDR3 runs 15 residues. The CDR3 DNA is TGTGCCAGCATCCCTGCCGGGACCCCGACTGATACGCAGTATTTT. Translated, it gives CASIPAGTPTDTQYF.

The V and J genes are TRBV6-5 and TRBJ1-1; a possible D gene is TRBD1 (5 bases). The CDR3 has 11 amino acids. From germline, CDR1 is MNHEY and CDR2 SVGAGI. Deletions cut 5 bases from V and 11 bases from J, with 12 bases between. The DNA for the CDR3 is TGTGCCAGCAGTCAAGGGACGCGCGCTTTCTTT. Translation gives CASSQGTRAFF.

V usage is TRBV6-5 and J usage is TRBJ2-1, with no clear D. The CDR3 loop spans 14 amino acids. Germline V gene data show CDR1 as MNHEY and CDR2 as SVGAGI. V lost 9 bases and J 9 bases, leaving 21 bases between the germline ends. Here the CDR3 DNA reads TGTGCCAGTAGTACAGATGCCCACTCCAGTGAGCAGTTCTTC. It encodes CASSTDAHSSEQFF.

This clonotype was counted only a few times. This chain uses TRBV28 with TRBJ2-7; D perhaps matches TRBD2 (6 bases). The last part of the DNA fits TRBJ2-1 better; the J call may be wrong. The CDR3 is made up of 13 amino acids. Germline CDR1 and CDR2: MDHEN and SYDVKM. This CDR3 is CASSFGLTNEQFF. The CDR3 DNA is TGTGCCAGCAGTTTCGGACTAACCAATGAGCAGTTCTTC.

In regard to this clonotype: A read error may account for a junction end that differs from germline. V usage is TRBV12-3 or TRBV12-4 and J usage is TRBJ2-3, with a weak D call TRBD2 (6 bases). The CDR3 covers 13 residues. CDR3: CASSGSGRGTRYF. The CDR3, as DNA: TGTGCCAGCAGTGGTAGCGGCCGGGGGACGCGGTATTTT.

V gene TRBV6-1 combines with J gene TRBJ2-7, with TRBD1 identical over 10 bases. The CDR3 extends over 14 amino acids. Germline V gene lookup returns CDR1 MNHNS and CDR2 SASEGT. V was pared by 4 bases and J by 2 bases, with 2 bases of the junction left unmatched. The CDR3 here is CASSGGTGAYEQYF. Written as DNA, the CDR3 is TGTGCCAGCAGTGGAGGGACAGGGGCCTACGAGCAGTACTTC.

This clonotype was seen only a few times. One end of the junction is discordant with germline, which a read error may explain. The rearrangement links TRBV30 to TRBJ2-7; tentative D call: TRBD1 (6 bases). The length of the CDR3 is 12 residues. Germline values: CDR1 GTSNPN, CDR2 SVGIG (reference sequence). The CDR3 region is CAGSPDSYEQYF. The DNA of the CDR3 is TGTGCCGGGAGTCCGGACAGCTACGAGCAGTACTTC.